A single sample is the source of the 23 T cell receptor beta chains below, sequenced in a study of cytomegalovirus exposure and HLA in healthy donors. Here immunoSEQ multiplex PCR was the method, and the copy in TCRdb shows in-frame clones only, minus some. The sample carries fewer than 100,000 clones, roughly 93% recorded once. Sequenced sample: PBMCs. These receptors were obtained from a man aged 25-40 years in good health and CMV-seronegative.

Only one count was recorded for this clone. J is TRBJ2-7 and V is TRBV19; 7 bases align to TRBD2. The CDR3 length is 17 residues. Germline V CDR1 and CDR2: LNHDA, SQIVND (reference sequence). V dropped 6 bases and J dropped 1; count of bases not matched to a gene: 15. CDR3 nucleotide sequence: TGTGCCAGTAGCCTCCGGGGGGAATCGACTCCTTCCTACGAGCAGTACTTC. Amino acids: CASSLRGESTPSYEQYF.

The chain couples TRBV6-1 to TRBJ2-2; TRBD1 aligns across 7 bases. The CDR3 consists of 14 residues. Germline CDR1 is MNHNS and CDR2 is SASEGT. Losses at the gene ends were 7 bases for V and 3 bases for J; bases not matched to a gene: 5. The DNA for the CDR3 is TGTGCCAGCAAAGGGGGCGCGGACACCGGGGAGCTGTTTTTT. It translates to CASKGGADTGELFF.

This clone appeared once. For the CDR3, the DNA is TGTGCCTCCTCGGGAGCTAACTATGGCTACACCTTC. This translates into CASSGANYGYTF. The chain links TRBV28 to TRBJ1-2; no reliable D call. V was clipped by 11 bases and J by 0 bases, with 10 bases between them. This CDR3 contains 12 residues. Germline CDR1 is MDHEN and CDR2 is SYDVKM.

CDR3 sequence (DNA): TGCGCCAGCAGCCCACCGGGACTAAAGGGACACGAGCAGTACTTC. Translating it yields CASSPPGLKGHEQYF. This chain uses TRBV4-1 with TRBJ2-7, with 7 positions matching TRBD2. Germline loops: CDR1 MGHRA, CDR2 YSYEKL. The V and J ends lost 4 bases and 5 bases, in that order; junction bases with no gene match: 11. CDR3 length equals 15 residues.

The gene calls are TRBV5-4 and TRBJ2-5; a weak D match, TRBD1 (5 bases). CDR1 and CDR2 from the germline V gene are SGHNT and YYREEE (reference sequence). Trimming cost V 0 bases and J 2 bases, with 11 bases left between them. This CDR3 has 15 residues. CDR3 sequence reads: CASSLESRTQETQYF. The CDR3 DNA follows: TGTGCCAGCAGCTTGGAGTCCCGGACACAAGAGACCCAGTACTTC.

This chain uses TRBV19 with TRBJ2-3, with 14 bases lining up with TRBD2. This CDR3 contains 20 residues. CDR1 and CDR2 from the germline V gene are LNHDA and SQIVND (reference sequence). V lost 0 bases and J lost 3; bases outside the gene matches: 11. The CDR3 sequence is CASSIDPPTSGGDETDTQYF. The CDR3 nucleotides are TGTGCCAGTAGTATAGATCCTCCGACTAGCGGGGGGGACGAAACAGATACGCAGTATTTT.

This rearrangement joins TRBV28 to TRBJ1-1; 8 positions match TRBD1. The CDR3 length is 15 residues. Germline trimming cut 6 bases from V and 4 bases from J; bases unmatched to any gene: 10. Germline-derived CDR1 and CDR2 are MDHEN and SYDVKM. The CDR3 here is CASRTPGGAGTEAFF. The CDR3, as DNA: TGTGCCAGCAGAACCCCAGGGGGCGCAGGCACTGAAGCTTTCTTT.

V gene TRBV2 combines with J gene TRBJ2-7, with 8 bases fitting TRBD2. Unmatched junction bases numbered 12, after V lost 7 bases and J lost 1 base. The CDR3 loop spans 16 amino acids. Germline loops: CDR1 SNHLY, CDR2 FYNNEI. CDR3 bases: TGTGCCAGCAAAGAGCGGCTAGCGGGTGTTTCCTACGAGCAGTACTTC. Translating gives CASKERLAGVSYEQYF.

The chain combines TRBV27 with TRBJ2-1, with 13 bases aligning to TRBD2. The germline V gene encodes CDR1 MNHEY and CDR2 SMNVEV (reference sequence). Germline trimming cut 5 bases from V and 3 bases from J; bases unmatched to any gene: 4. The CDR3 has 16 residues. CDR3 sequence reads: CASSRTSGSFYNEQFF. The DNA of the CDR3 is TGTGCCAGCAGTCGGACTAGCGGGAGTTTCTACAATGAGCAGTTCTTC.

This clone showed up just once. V is TRBV6-5 and J is TRBJ1-1, with 9 bases identical to TRBD1. Germline trimming cut 6 bases from V and 6 bases from J; bases unmatched to any gene: 8. This CDR3 has 14 residues. CDR1 and CDR2 (germline): MNHEY, SVGAGI. The CDR3 region is CASRPGQGISEAFF. Written as DNA, the CDR3 is TGTGCCAGCAGACCGGGACAGGGTATCTCTGAAGCTTTCTTT.

The chain links TRBV19 to TRBJ2-1; TRBD1 might be the D (6 bases). The V gene's germline CDR1 is LNHDA and CDR2 SQIVND (reference sequence). The length of the CDR3 is 13 residues. Trimming took 6 bases from V and 10 from J, leaving 16 bases between them. The DNA of the CDR3 is TGTGCCAGTAGCACCTACAGGGTCGGGGAGCAGTTCTTC. Translated, it gives CASSTYRVGEQFF. The full variable domain, its missing parts supplied by reference TRBV19 and TRBJ2-1, is DGGITQSPKYLFRKEGQNVTLSCEQNLNHDAMYWYRQDPGQGLRLIYYSQIVNDFQKGDIAEGYSVSREKKESFPLTVTSAQKNPTAFYLCASSTYRVGEQFFGPGTRLTVL.

The V gene is TRBV6-5, the J gene TRBJ2-1; D not resolved. V lost 2 bases to trimming and J lost 0 bases, with 8 bases between them. CDR1 is MNHEY, CDR2 SVGAGI, per germline. This CDR3 has 15 amino acids. The CDR3 DNA reads TGTGCCAGCAGTTACCAGGCACTCTCCTACAATGAGCAGTTCTTC. This codes for CASSYQALSYNEQFF.

The chain has TRBV9 and TRBJ1-1; D not certain. V lost 0 bases and J 1 base, leaving 4 bases between the germline ends. This CDR3 contains 13 residues. Germline V CDR1 and CDR2: SGDLS, YYNGEE. In nucleotides, the CDR3 is TGTGCCAGCAGCGTAGCAGGGAACACTGAAGCTTTCTTT. This codes for CASSVAGNTEAFF.

The rearrangement uses TRBV7-8 and TRBJ2-7, with TRBD1 as a possible D gene (5 bases). Per the germline V gene, CDR1 is SGHVS and CDR2 is FQNEAQ. This CDR3 region has 16 residues. The V end lost 5 bases, the J end lost 0 bases, and 17 bases lay between the germline ends. The CDR3 DNA is TGTGCCAGCAGCCCCACCCGCGACAGACCCTCCTACGAGCAGTACTTC. It encodes CASSPTRDRPSYEQYF.

This sequence joins TRBV30 and TRBJ2-7, with 15 positions matching TRBD2. Trimming removed 1 base from V and 4 bases from J; junction bases left unmatched: 2. The CDR3 runs to 15 residues. Germline V gene lookup returns CDR1 GTSNPN and CDR2 SVGIG (reference sequence). The CDR3, as DNA: TGTGCCTGGAGTGACGGGACTAGCGGGAGGTACGAGCAGTACTTC. Its translation is CAWSDGTSGRYEQYF.

The J gene is TRBJ1-5, the V gene TRBV19; 10 bases map to TRBD1. Trimming took 6 bases from V and 5 from J; bases not matched to a gene: 7. The CDR3 has 15 amino acids. The germline gives CDR1 LNHDA, CDR2 SQIVND (reference sequence). The CDR3 reads CASRKGQGRYQPQHF. The CDR3 DNA reads TGTGCCAGTAGGAAGGGACAGGGGCGCTATCAGCCCCAGCATTTT.

The gene calls are TRBV30 and TRBJ1-1; no reliable D call. V was clipped by 3 bases and J by 3 bases, with 5 bases between them. The CDR3 is made up of 11 amino acids. Germline V lookup: CDR1 GTSNPN, CDR2 SVGIG (reference sequence). DNA for the CDR3: TGTGCCTGGAGGCGGGACACTGAAGCTTTCTTT. This gives the protein CAWRRDTEAFF.

The V call is TRBV29-1, the J call TRBJ2-7, with 8 bases matching TRBD1. Germline V gene sequence: CDR1 SQVTM, CDR2 ANQGSEA. V trimming: 7 bases; J trimming: 2 bases; junction bases outside the gene matches: 7. The CDR3 runs to 13 residues. CDR3 nucleotides: TGCAGCGCCGGACAGGGTGGACCCTACGAGCAGTACTTC. Its translation: CSAGQGGPYEQYF.

The chain employs TRBV10-2 and TRBJ2-3, with TRBD2 matching over 12 bases. Germline V CDR1 and CDR2: WSHSY, SAAADI. The length of the CDR3 is 19 residues. Trimming at V came to 6 bases and at J to 1 base, leaving 14 bases not matched to a gene. The CDR3 protein is CASSTTILAGGPRTDTQYF. In DNA form, the CDR3 reads TGCGCCAGCAGCACAACCATACTAGCGGGGGGCCCTCGCACAGATACGCAGTATTTT.

The V and J genes are TRBV2 and TRBJ2-1; 8 nucleotides match TRBD2. The CDR3 contains 16 residues. Losses at the gene ends were 7 bases for V and 3 bases for J; bases not matched to a gene: 11. Germline values: CDR1 SNHLY, CDR2 FYNNEI. The CDR3 is CASTSRGGSGYNEQFF. The CDR3 DNA reads as TGTGCCAGCACCTCCCGGGGGGGATCGGGCTACAATGAGCAGTTCTTC. The whole variable domain, remainder taken from reference TRBV2 and TRBJ2-1, is EPEVTQTPSHQVTQMGQEVILRCVPISNHLYFYWYRQILGQKVEFLVSFYNNEISEKSEIFDDQFSVERPDGSNFTLKIRSTKLEDSAMYFCASTSRGGSGYNEQFFGPGTRLTVL.

The rearrangement links TRBV11-3 to TRBJ2-7; D perhaps matches TRBD1 (6 bases). Trimming cost V 5 bases and J 5 bases, with 16 bases left between them. From germline, CDR1 is SGHNT and CDR2 YENEEA. This CDR3 is built from 14 residues. CDR3 loop: CASSQGPGWNEQYF. CDR3 DNA: TGTGCCAGCAGCCAGGGGCCAGGGTGGAACGAGCAGTACTTC.

V usage is TRBV2 and J usage is TRBJ2-1, with D perhaps TRBD2 (6 bases). This CDR3 is 15 amino acids long. The V gene's germline CDR1 is SNHLY and CDR2 FYNNEI. Trimming took off 3 bases at V and 4 bases at J, with 13 bases between the two ends. CDR3 sequence reads: CASSDRLARYNEQFF. The CDR3 nucleotides read TGTGCCAGCAGTGATAGGCTAGCGAGGTACAATGAGCAGTTCTTC.

The chain has TRBV22-1 and TRBJ1-5; the D segment call TRBD1 is taken from the table without a DNA check. TRBV22-1 is flagged as a pseudogene. The CDR3 contains 17 residues. This CDR3 reads CPGSALGDSSSNQPQHF. In DNA, the CDR3 is TGTCCTGGGAGCGCACTGGGTGACAGTTCGAGCAATCAGCCCCAGCATTTT.